This paragraph reports one T cell receptor (beta chain). What it binds is not known. These data are taken from a study of neoadjuvant anti-PD-1 for oral cavity cancer. Study-wide results and caveats: Pretreatment Treg/Th17 ratio correlated inversely with post-treatment tumor clonality.

Sequencing used immunoSEQ multiplex PCR; TCRdb keeps in-frame clones, though not all of them. The sample consists of more than 13,000 clones, around 74% of them appearing once. Looked up from germline, CDR1 is SEHNR and CDR2 is FQNEAQ (reference sequence). V lost 2 bases and J lost 3, with 14 bases in between. CDR3 length: 15 amino acids. Time point in this sample: after neoadjuvant nivolumab, at surgical resection. No culture or expansion preceded analysis of these blood cells. This specimen consisted of PBMCs, obtained after nivolumab (anti-PD-1) treatment. The chain is built from TRBV7-9 and TRBJ2-7, with D maybe TRBD1 (6 bases). The receptor comes from a person aged 35 to 85 with oral cavity squamous cell carcinoma. CDR3 DNA sequence: TGTGCCAGCAGCTTATCTGACAGGCCTTACTACGAGCAGTACTTC. This gives the protein CASSLSDRPYYEQYF.